Following are 18 T cell receptor beta chains from one sample sequenced in a study of Graves' ophthalmopathy and Graves' hyperthyroidism. Beta-chain TCR CDR3 regions were amplified from RNA transcripts. An opening RT-PCR round employed HTBI primers and preceded a second-round multiplex PCR. TCRdb redid the calling of the multiplex PCR reads with MiXCR, one entry per CDR3 protein. The table has around 1.1 million distinct CDR3 sequences, 35% to 45% seen once. Material: peripheral blood or thyroid tissue (not recorded which). These receptors came from an adult man with Graves' hyperthyroidism.

Ten or more counts support this clonotype. V gene TRBV19 combines with J gene TRBJ1-1; TRBD1 matches 10 bases. The CDR3 extends over 16 amino acids. Germline loops: CDR1 LNHDA, CDR2 SQIVND (reference sequence). The V gene end was trimmed by 7 bases and the J gene end by 3 bases; junction bases not matched to a gene: 11. Written as DNA, the CDR3 is TGTGCCAGTACCGTAACCGCCGGGACAGGGGACACTGAAGCTTTCTTT. Translated: CASTVTAGTGDTEAFF.

This clonotype has at least ten counts. The rearrangement joins TRBV7-2 to TRBJ2-2; 8 bases match TRBD1. Germline values: CDR1 SGHTA, CDR2 FQGNSA. With V trimmed by 5 bases and J by 4 bases, 3 bases remained unmatched. CDR3 length: 14 amino acids. CDR3 sequence reads: CASSRDRSTGELFF. In nucleotides, the CDR3 is TGTGCCAGCAGCAGGGACAGGAGCACCGGGGAGCTGTTTTTT.

This clonotype was picked up a small number of times. The chain carries TRBV30 and TRBJ2-7, with TRBD1 matching over 8 bases. Trimming cost V 2 bases and J 4 bases; bases outside gene matches: 4. Germline V gene data show CDR1 as GTSNPN and CDR2 as SVGIG (reference sequence). This CDR3 contains 13 residues. The CDR3 protein is CAWSRTGPYEQYF. The DNA for the CDR3 is TGTGCCTGGAGTCGGACAGGGCCATACGAGCAGTACTTC. The variable domain in full, with the rest retrieved from reference TRBV30 and TRBJ2-7, is SQTIHQWPATLVQPVGSPLSLECTVEGTSNPNLYWYRQAAGRGLQLLFYSVGIGQISSEVPQNLSASRPQDRQFILSSKKLLLSDSGFYLCAWSRTGPYEQYFGPGTRLTVT.

This clonotype came up a few times. This chain connects TRBV20-1 to TRBJ2-7; D tentatively fits TRBD1 or TRBD2 (6 bases each). With 6 bases removed from V and 4 bases from J, the gap between germline ends came to 16 bases. Germline CDR1 is DFQATT and CDR2 is SNEGSKA (reference sequence). The CDR3 loop spans 13 amino acids. CDR3 sequence: CSAKPEGEYEQYF. For the CDR3, the DNA is TGCAGTGCCAAACCGGAGGGGGAGTACGAGCAGTACTTC.

This clonotype has only a few counts. V and J are TRBV29-1 and TRBJ2-5; a possible D gene is TRBD2 (6 bases). The germline V gene has CDR1 SQVTM and CDR2 ANQGSEA. Deletions cut 8 bases from V and 2 bases from J, with 15 bases between. CDR3 length: 13 residues. The CDR3 DNA reads as TGCAGCTTAGGGAGGCGGGCACAAGAGACCCAGTACTTC. Amino acid sequence: CSLGRRAQETQYF.

This clonotype was counted only a few times. The chain uses TRBV5-4 and TRBJ1-1, with D possibly TRBD1 on 6 matching bases. CDR3 length: 14 residues. Germline V gene sequence: CDR1 SGHNT, CDR2 YYREEE (reference sequence). The germline V and J ends were trimmed by 10 bases and 3 bases, with 19 bases remaining between them. The CDR3 sequence: CASNSGGAYTEAFF. CDR3 in DNA: TGTGCCTCGAACTCGGGGGGCGCCTACACTGAAGCTTTCTTT.

The chain joins TRBV2 to TRBJ1-2; weak D call: TRBD1 (6 bases). Germline V gives CDR1 SNHLY, CDR2 FYNNEI. The V gene lost 8 bases and the J gene lost 3 bases, with 19 bases spanning the gap. The CDR3 has 15 residues. The CDR3 spells CASRETAGAHYGYTF. The CDR3 coding sequence is TGTGCCAGCCGGGAAACCGCAGGGGCACACTATGGCTACACCTTC.

For this clonotype: One base away lies a much larger clone, so this may be a sequencing read error. V and J are TRBV5-1 and TRBJ2-5, with TRBD1 matching 9 bases. V lost 3 bases and J lost 3; bases outside the gene matches: 6. CDR3 size: 15 residues. Germline lookup yields CDR1 SGHRS and CDR2 YFSETQ. The CDR3 DNA is TGCGCCAGCAGCTCCGGGACAGGGACGAAAGAGACCCAGTACTTC. This sequence encodes CASSSGTGTKETQYF.

The chain carries TRBV11-2 and TRBJ1-2; D is possibly TRBD1 (6 bases). Germline V gene sequence: CDR1 SGHAT, CDR2 FQNNGV. The CDR3 sequence is 14 residues long. Trimming took 5 bases from V and 6 from J, leaving 16 bases between them. The CDR3 here is CASSPNGGRHGYTF. The DNA for the CDR3 is TGTGCCAGCAGCCCCAACGGGGGGCGACATGGCTACACCTTC.

This clonotype was recorded at least ten times. The chain recombines TRBV20-1 with TRBJ1-5; possible D gene TRBD1, 6 bases. Germline loops: CDR1 DFQATT, CDR2 SNEGSKA (reference sequence). The CDR3 spans 16 residues. V was pared by 3 bases and J by 0 bases, with 15 bases between. CDR3 in DNA: TGCAGTGCTAGTTCCAGGGGCCCTCATAGCAATCAGCCCCAGCATTTT. This codes for CSASSRGPHSNQPQHF.

This clonotype appeared a single time. Possible read error: a much larger clone is one base away. V usage is TRBV2 and J usage is TRBJ2-7; 9 bases line up with TRBD1. CDR3 length equals 14 residues. In germline, CDR1 is SNHLY, CDR2 FYNNEI. CDR3 nucleotides: TGTGTCAGTAGTGTGACAGGGGGGGACTACGAGCAGTACTTC. It yields the protein CVSSVTGGDYEQYF.

This chain joins TRBV7-6 and TRBJ2-3; 7 nucleotides agree with TRBD2. Trimming took 7 bases from V and 3 from J; bases not matched to a gene: 7. Per germline, CDR1 SGHVS and CDR2 FNYEAQ. The CDR3 sequence is 14 residues long. The CDR3 reads CASTGREATDTQYF. CDR3 nucleotide sequence: TGTGCCAGCACCGGTCGGGAGGCGACAGATACGCAGTATTTT.

This clonotype has a count of ten or more. The chain links TRBV5-1 to TRBJ2-5, with 9 nucleotides matching TRBD2. Germline lookup yields CDR1 SGHRS and CDR2 YFSETQ. Trimming took 2 bases from V and 5 from J; bases not matched to a gene: 10. The CDR3 spans 16 residues. CDR3 nucleotide sequence: TGCGCCAGCAGCTTAGAAGGGGGACTAGCTGGGGAGACCCAGTACTTC. It yields the protein CASSLEGGLAGETQYF.

The chain carries TRBV28 and TRBJ1-1; D remains unclear. Germline V lookup: CDR1 MDHEN, CDR2 SYDVKM. The germline V and J ends were trimmed by 6 bases and 4 bases, with 12 bases remaining between them. This CDR3 region has 13 residues. The CDR3 here is CASSPRPATEAFF. The CDR3 coding sequence is TGTGCCAGCAGCCCTCGACCCGCCACTGAAGCTTTCTTT.

This clonotype has more than one count but fewer than ten. The rearrangement uses TRBV25-1 and TRBJ2-2, with D possibly called TRBD1 or TRBD2 (6 bases each). Trimming cost V 6 bases and J 8 bases, with 13 bases left between them. This CDR3 spans 13 amino acids. Germline CDR1 is MGHDK and CDR2 is SYGVNS. The CDR3 DNA reads TGTGCCAGCAGCCCATGGGGGGCTGGGGAGCTGTTTTTT. This encodes CASSPWGAGELFF. Using reference TRBV25-1 and TRBJ2-2 for the parts outside the CDR3, the full variable domain is EADIYQTPRYLVIGTGKKITLECSQTMGHDKMYWYQQDPGMELHLIHYSYGVNSTEKGDLSSESTVSRIRTEHFPLTLESARPSHTSQYLCASSPWGAGELFFGEGSRLTVL.

This clonotype was picked up many times. The chain recombines TRBV20-1 with TRBJ2-5, with 10 bases lining up with TRBD2. The CDR3 length is 14 residues. Trimming cost V 3 bases and J 3 bases; bases outside gene matches: 4. Germline CDR1 is DFQATT and CDR2 is SNEGSKA (reference sequence). The CDR3 reads CSARSGRAKETQYF. CDR3 sequence (DNA): TGCAGTGCTAGGAGCGGGAGGGCCAAAGAGACCCAGTACTTC.

This clonotype has a count of ten or more. The rearrangement joins TRBV20-1 to TRBJ1-1; TRBD1 might be the D (5 bases). V was cut by 2 bases and J by 1 base, with 11 bases left in between. Germline loops: CDR1 DFQATT, CDR2 SNEGSKA (reference sequence). The CDR3 covers 14 residues. Here the CDR3 DNA reads TGCAGTGCTAGACCAGGGACCGCGAACACTGAAGCTTTCTTT. It translates to CSARPGTANTEAFF.

This clonotype was picked up many times. The chain has TRBV9 and TRBJ2-5; 9 nucleotides align to TRBD2. Germline lookup yields CDR1 SGDLS and CDR2 YYNGEE. Trimming cost V 1 base and J 3 bases; bases outside gene matches: 7. The CDR3 runs to 16 residues. This chain's CDR3 is CASSVSSQRGEETQYF. CDR3 nucleotide sequence: TGTGCCAGCAGCGTATCGTCCCAGCGGGGGGAAGAGACCCAGTACTTC. Based on the CDR3 plus reference TRBV9 and TRBJ2-5, the full variable domain is DSGVTQTPKHLITATGQRVTLRCSPRSGDLSVYWYQQSLDQGLQFLIQYYNGEERAKGNILERFSAQQFPDLHSELNLSSLELGDSALYFCASSVSSQRGEETQYFGPGTRLLVL.